This T cell receptor (beta chain) is drawn from a study of T cell responses to AZD1222 COVID-19 vaccine. Germline loops: CDR1 MNHEY, CDR2 SMNVEV (reference sequence). The ends were cut back, 6 bases at V and 3 bases at J, with 29 bases in the middle. The CDR3 length is 20 residues. Notes on this clone: Its antigen remains unknown.

Study-wide results and limits: Across the whole spike, CD4 TCRs peaked at regions 160-218 and 743-854. Repertoire sampling was restricted to post-peak T cell response timepoints. Donors in the cohort were predominantly white British and more often female, and clonal diversity was possibly underestimated.

Libraries were prepared by immunoSEQ multiplex PCR; TCRdb keeps only in-frame clonotypes and omits some of them. The data contain 110,000 or so clones, 91% of them seen just once; the ten biggest clones take up less than 6.5%. This TCR was recovered from an adult in good health. The gene calls are TRBV27 and TRBJ2-2; TRBD1 or TRBD2 may be the D gene (7 bases each). This specimen consisted of peripheral blood, obtained on day 0 of AZD1222 vaccination. This CDR3 reads CASRFSGGHTGVVYTGELFF. For the CDR3, the DNA is TGTGCCAGCAGGTTCTCCGGGGGGCACACAGGGGTGGTTTACACCGGGGAGCTGTTTTTT.